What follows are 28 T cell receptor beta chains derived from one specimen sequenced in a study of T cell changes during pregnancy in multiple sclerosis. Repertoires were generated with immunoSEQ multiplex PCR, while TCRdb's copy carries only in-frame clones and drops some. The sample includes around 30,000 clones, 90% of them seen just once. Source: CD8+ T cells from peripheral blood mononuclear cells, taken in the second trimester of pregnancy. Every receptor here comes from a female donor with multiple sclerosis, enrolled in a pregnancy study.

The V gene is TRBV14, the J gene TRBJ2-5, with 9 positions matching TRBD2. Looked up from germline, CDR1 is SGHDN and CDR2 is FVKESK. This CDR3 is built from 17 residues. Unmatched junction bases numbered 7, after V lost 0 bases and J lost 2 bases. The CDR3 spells CASSQDGRTSVQETQYF. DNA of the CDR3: TGTGCCAGCAGCCAAGACGGTAGGACTAGCGTACAAGAGACCCAGTACTTC. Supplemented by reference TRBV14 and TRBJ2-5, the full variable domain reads EAGVTQFPSHSVIEKGQTVTLRCDPISGHDNLYWYRRVMGKEIKFLLHFVKESKQDESGMPNNRFLAERTGGTYSTLKVQPAELEDSGVYFCASSQDGRTSVQETQYFGPGTRLLVL.

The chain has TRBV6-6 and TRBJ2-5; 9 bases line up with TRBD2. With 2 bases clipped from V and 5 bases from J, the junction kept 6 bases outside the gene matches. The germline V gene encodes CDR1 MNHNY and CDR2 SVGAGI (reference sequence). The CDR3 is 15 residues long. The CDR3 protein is CASSYPGTSRETQYF. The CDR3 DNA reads TGTGCCAGCAGTTACCCCGGGACTAGCAGGGAGACCCAGTACTTC.

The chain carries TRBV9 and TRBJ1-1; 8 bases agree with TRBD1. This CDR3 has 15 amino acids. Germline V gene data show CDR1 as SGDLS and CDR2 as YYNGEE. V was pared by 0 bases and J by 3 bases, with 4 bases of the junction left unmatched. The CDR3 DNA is TGTGCCAGCAGCGTAGAGGGGGGACAGGACACTGAAGCTTTCTTT. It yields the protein CASSVEGGQDTEAFF.

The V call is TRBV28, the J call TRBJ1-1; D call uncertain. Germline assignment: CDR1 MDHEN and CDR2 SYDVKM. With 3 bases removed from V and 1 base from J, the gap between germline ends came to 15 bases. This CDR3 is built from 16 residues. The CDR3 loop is CASSLGPLEANTEAFF. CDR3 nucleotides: TGTGCCAGCAGTTTGGGCCCCTTGGAGGCGAACACTGAAGCTTTCTTT. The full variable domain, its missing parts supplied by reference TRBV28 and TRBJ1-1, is DVKVTQSSRYLVKRTGEKVFLECVQDMDHENMFWYRQDPGLGLRLIYFSYDVKMKEKGDIPEGYSVSREKKERFSLILESASTNQTSMYLCASSLGPLEANTEAFFGQGTRLTVV.

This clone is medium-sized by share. The DNA of the CDR3 is TGTGCCAGTAAGTGGGGCAGGGGGTACACTGAAGCTTTCTTT. It encodes CASKWGRGYTEAFF. This chain links TRBV19 with TRBJ1-1; 7 bases are shared with TRBD1. J gave up 3 bases and V 7 bases, and 8 bases lay outside the gene matches. The germline CDR1 and CDR2 sequences are LNHDA and SQIVND (reference sequence). This CDR3 is 14 amino acids long.

The CDR3 spells CASSLSGDAYNEQFF. The CDR3 DNA reads as TGTGCCAGCAGCTTGTCGGGAGACGCCTACAATGAGCAGTTCTTC. The V call is TRBV5-4, the J call TRBJ2-1; D is perhaps TRBD2 (6 bases). Trimming pared 1 base from V and 2 bases from J, leaving 10 bases between. This CDR3 is 15 amino acids long. From germline, CDR1 is SGHNT and CDR2 YYREEE (reference sequence).

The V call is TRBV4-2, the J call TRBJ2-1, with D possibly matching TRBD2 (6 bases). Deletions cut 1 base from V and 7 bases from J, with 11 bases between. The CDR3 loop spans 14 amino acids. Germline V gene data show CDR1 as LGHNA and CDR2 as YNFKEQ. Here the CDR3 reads CASSQGDSLNEQFF. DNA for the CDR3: TGTGCCAGCAGCCAAGGGGACTCCCTTAATGAGCAGTTCTTC.

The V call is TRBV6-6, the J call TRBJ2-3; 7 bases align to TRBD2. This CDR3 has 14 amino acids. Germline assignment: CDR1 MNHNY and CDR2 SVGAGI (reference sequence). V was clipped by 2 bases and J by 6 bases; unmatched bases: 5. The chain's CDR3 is CASSYAKGGDTQYF. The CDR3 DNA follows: TGTGCCAGCAGTTACGCAAAGGGAGGGGATACGCAGTATTTT.

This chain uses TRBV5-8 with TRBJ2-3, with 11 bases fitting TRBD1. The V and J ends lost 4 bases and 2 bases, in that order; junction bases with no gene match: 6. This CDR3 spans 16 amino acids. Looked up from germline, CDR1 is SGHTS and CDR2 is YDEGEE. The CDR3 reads CASSRRTGGITDTQYF. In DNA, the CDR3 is TGTGCCAGCAGCAGGAGGACAGGGGGCATCACAGATACGCAGTATTTT.

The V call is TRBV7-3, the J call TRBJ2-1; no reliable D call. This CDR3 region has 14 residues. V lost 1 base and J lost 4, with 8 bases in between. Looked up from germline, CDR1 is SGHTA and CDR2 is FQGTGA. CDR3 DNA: TGTGCCAGCAGCTTAAGGGCAGATTACAATGAGCAGTTCTTC. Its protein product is CASSLRADYNEQFF.

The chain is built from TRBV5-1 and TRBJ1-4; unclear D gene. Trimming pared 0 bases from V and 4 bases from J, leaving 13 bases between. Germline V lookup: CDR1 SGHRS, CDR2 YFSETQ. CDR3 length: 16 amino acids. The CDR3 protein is CASSLGWEYDNEKLFF. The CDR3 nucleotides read TGCGCCAGCAGCTTGGGCTGGGAGTATGATAATGAAAAACTGTTTTTT. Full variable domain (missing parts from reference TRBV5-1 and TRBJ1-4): KAGVTQTPRYLIKTRGQQVTLSCSPISGHRSVSWYQQTPGQGLQFLFEYFSETQRNKGNFPGRFSGRQFSNSRSEMNVSTLELGDSALYLCASSLGWEYDNEKLFFGSGTQLSVL.

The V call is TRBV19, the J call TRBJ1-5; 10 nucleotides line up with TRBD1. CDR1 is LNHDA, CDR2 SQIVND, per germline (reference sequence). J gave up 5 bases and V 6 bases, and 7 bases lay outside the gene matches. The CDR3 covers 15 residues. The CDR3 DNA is TGTGCCAGTAGGCCCGGGACAGGGGTCCATCAGCCCCAGCATTTT. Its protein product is CASRPGTGVHQPQHF.

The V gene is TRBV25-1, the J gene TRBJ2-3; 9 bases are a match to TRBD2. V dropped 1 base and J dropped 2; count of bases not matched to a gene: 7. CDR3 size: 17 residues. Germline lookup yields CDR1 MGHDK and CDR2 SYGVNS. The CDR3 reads CASSESLAGAHTDTQYF. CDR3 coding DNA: TGTGCCAGCAGTGAATCGTTAGCGGGAGCGCACACAGATACGCAGTATTTT. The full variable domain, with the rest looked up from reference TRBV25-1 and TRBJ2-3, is EADIYQTPRYLVIGTGKKITLECSQTMGHDKMYWYQQDPGMELHLIHYSYGVNSTEKGDLSSESTVSRIRTEHFPLTLESARPSHTSQYLCASSESLAGAHTDTQYFGPGTRLTVL.

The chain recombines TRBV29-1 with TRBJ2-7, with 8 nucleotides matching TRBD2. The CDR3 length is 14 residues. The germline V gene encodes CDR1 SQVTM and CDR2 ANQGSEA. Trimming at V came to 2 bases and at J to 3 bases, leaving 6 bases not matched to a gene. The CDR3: CSVEKSGGVYEQYF. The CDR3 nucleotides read TGCAGCGTTGAAAAGTCGGGGGGGGTCTACGAGCAGTACTTC.

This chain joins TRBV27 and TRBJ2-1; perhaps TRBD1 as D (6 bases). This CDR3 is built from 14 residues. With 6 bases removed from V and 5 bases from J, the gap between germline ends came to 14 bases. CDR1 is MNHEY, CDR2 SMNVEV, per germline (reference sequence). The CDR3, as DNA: TGTGCCAGCAGCGAACAGGGTCCGCACAATGAGCAGTTCTTC. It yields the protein CASSEQGPHNEQFF.

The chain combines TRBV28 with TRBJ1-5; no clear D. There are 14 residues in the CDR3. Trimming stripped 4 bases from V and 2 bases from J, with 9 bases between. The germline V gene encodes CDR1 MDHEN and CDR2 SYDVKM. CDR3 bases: TGTGCCAGCAGTTCTCTCCCCCGCAATCAGCCCCAGCATTTT. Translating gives CASSSLPRNQPQHF.

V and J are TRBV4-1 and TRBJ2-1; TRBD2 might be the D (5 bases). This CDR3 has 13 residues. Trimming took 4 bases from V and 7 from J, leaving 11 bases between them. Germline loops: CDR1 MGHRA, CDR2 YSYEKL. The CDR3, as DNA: TGCGCCAGCAGCCTGCAGGACTGGAATGAGCAGTTCTTC. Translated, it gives CASSLQDWNEQFF.

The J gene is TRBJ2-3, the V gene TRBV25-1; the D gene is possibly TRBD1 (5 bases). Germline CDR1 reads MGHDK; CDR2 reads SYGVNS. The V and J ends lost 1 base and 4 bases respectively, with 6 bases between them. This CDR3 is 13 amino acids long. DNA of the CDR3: TGTGCCAGCAGTGAATCAGGGCCAGATACGCAGTATTTT. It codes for CASSESGPDTQYF. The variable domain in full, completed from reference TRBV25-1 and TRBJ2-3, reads EADIYQTPRYLVIGTGKKITLECSQTMGHDKMYWYQQDPGMELHLIHYSYGVNSTEKGDLSSESTVSRIRTEHFPLTLESARPSHTSQYLCASSESGPDTQYFGPGTRLTVL.

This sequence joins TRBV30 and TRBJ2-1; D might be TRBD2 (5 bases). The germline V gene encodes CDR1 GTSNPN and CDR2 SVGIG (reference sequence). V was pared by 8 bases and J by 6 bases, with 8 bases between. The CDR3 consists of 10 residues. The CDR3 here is CAQRVNEQFF. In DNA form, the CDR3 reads TGTGCCCAGAGGGTCAATGAGCAGTTCTTC. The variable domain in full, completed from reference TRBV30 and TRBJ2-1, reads SQTIHQWPATLVQPVGSPLSLECTVEGTSNPNLYWYRQAAGRGLQLLFYSVGIGQISSEVPQNLSASRPQDRQFILSSKKLLLSDSGFYLCAQRVNEQFFGPGTRLTVL.

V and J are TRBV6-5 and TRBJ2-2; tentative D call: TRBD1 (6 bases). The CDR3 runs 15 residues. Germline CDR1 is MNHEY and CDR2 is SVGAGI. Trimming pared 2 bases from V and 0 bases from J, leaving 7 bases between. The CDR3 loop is CASSYRGSNTGELFF. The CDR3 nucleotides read TGTGCCAGCAGTTACAGGGGGTCGAACACCGGGGAGCTGTTTTTT.

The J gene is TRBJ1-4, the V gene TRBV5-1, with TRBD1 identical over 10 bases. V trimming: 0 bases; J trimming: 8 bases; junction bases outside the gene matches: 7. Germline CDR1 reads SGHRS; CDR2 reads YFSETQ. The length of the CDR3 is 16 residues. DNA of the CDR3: TGCGCCAGCAGCTTGGGGGGGACAGGGGTTGGAGAAAAACTGTTTTTT. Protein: CASSLGGTGVGEKLFF.

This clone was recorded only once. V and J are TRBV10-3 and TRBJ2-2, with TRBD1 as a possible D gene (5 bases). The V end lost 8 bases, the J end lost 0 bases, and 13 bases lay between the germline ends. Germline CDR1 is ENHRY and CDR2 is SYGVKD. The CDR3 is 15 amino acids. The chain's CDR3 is CAISVGRANTGELFF. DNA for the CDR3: TGTGCCATCTCGGTGGGCAGGGCGAACACCGGGGAGCTGTTTTTT.

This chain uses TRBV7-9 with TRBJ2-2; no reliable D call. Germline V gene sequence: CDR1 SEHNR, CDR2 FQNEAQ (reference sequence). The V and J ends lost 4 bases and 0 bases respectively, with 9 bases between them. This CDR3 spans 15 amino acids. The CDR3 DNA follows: TGTGCCAGCAGCTCCCCACGAGCGAACACCGGGGAGCTGTTTTTT. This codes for CASSSPRANTGELFF.

As DNA, the CDR3 is TGTGCCAGCAGCTTAGTTGTTAGCGGGATCTACGAGCAGTACTTC. This encodes CASSLVVSGIYEQYF. The rearrangement uses TRBV7-8 and TRBJ2-7; 8 bases match TRBD2. Germline V lookup: CDR1 SGHVS, CDR2 FQNEAQ. This CDR3 contains 15 residues. With 1 base clipped from V and 3 bases from J, the junction kept 5 bases outside the gene matches.

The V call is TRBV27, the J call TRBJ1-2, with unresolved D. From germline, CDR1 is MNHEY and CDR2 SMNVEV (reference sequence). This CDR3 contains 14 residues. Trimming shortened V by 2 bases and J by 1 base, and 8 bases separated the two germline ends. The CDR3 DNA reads TGTGCCAGCAGTTTAACGGAGAATAACTATGGCTACACCTTC. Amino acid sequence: CASSLTENNYGYTF.

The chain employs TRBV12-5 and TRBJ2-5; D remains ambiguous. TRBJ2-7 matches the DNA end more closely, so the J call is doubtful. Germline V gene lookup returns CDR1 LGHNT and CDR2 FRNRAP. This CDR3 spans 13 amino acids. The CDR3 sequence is CASGFAPPNEQYF. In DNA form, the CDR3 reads TGTGCTAGTGGTTTTGCCCCTCCTAACGAGCAGTACTTC.

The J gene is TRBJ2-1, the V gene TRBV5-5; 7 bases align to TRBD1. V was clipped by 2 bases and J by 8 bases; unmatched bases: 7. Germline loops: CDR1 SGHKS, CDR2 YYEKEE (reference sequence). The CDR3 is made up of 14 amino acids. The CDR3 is CASSFDRVYDEQFF. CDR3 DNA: TGTGCCAGCAGCTTTGACAGGGTATACGATGAGCAGTTCTTC.

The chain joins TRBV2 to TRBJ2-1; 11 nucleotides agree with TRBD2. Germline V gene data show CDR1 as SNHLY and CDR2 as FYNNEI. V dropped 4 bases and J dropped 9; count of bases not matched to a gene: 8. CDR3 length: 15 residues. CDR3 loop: CASSVSSGRPSEQFF. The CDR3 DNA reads TGTGCCAGCAGTGTTTCTAGCGGGAGGCCCAGTGAGCAGTTCTTC. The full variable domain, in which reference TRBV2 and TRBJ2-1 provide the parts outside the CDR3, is EPEVTQTPSHQVTQMGQEVILRCVPISNHLYFYWYRQILGQKVEFLVSFYNNEISEKSEIFDDQFSVERPDGSNFTLKIRSTKLEDSAMYFCASSVSSGRPSEQFFGPGTRLTVL.